This is a list of T cell receptor beta chains from one sample in a study of technical replicates of blood from several donors. Clones were read by immunoSEQ multiplex PCR, and TCRdb kept only the in-frame ones, dropping some. The sample yields about 93,000 clones, 95% seen once. The specimen sequenced was T cells isolated from PBMCs. These receptors all stem from a human donor in good health. Each CDR3 is given with its conserved first and last residue. Each record gives: V gene, D gene, clone size, J gene, CDR3 protein, CDR3 DNA. A D gene is named only where the DNA matches it firmly. Expanded clones get a size class; other rows say once, few or many, or leave the size out.

TRBV7-9	TRBD1	NA	TRBJ2-3	CASSLGEGQGSDTQYF	TGTGCCAGCAGCTTAGGGGAAGGACAGGGTTCAGATACGCAGTATTTT
TRBV30	TRBD2	NA	TRBJ2-7	CAWNGRGSKAYEQYF	TGTGCCTGGAATGGGCGGGGGTCTAAAGCCTACGAGCAGTACTTC
TRBV11-1	NA	NA	TRBJ1-1	CASSQKGHLNTEAFF	TGTGCCAGCAGCCAGAAGGGACATCTGAACACTGAAGCTTTCTTT
TRBV25-1	NA	NA	TRBJ1-2	CASSEEVTNYGYTF	TGTGCCAGCAGTGAAGAGGTCACTAACTATGGCTACACCTTC
TRBV19	TRBD1	once	TRBJ2-7	CASSRDSSYEQYF	TGTGCCAGTAGTAGGGACAGCTCCTACGAGCAGTACTTC
TRBV10-2	NA	NA	TRBJ1-4	CASSDQGPILKLFF	TGCGCCAGCAGTGATCAGGGGCCCATTCTTAAACTGTTTTTT
TRBV5-1	NA	NA	TRBJ1-2	CASSLGQTPNYGYTF	TGCGCCAGCAGCTTGGGGCAGACTCCTAACTATGGCTACACCTTC
TRBV5-1	TRBD1	NA	TRBJ2-1	CASSRGQESSYNEQFF	TGCGCCAGCAGCCGCGGACAGGAGAGCTCCTACAATGAGCAGTTCTTC
TRBV20-1	NA	NA	TRBJ2-5	CSSAEQETQYF	TGCAGTTCCGCGGAGCAAGAGACCCAGTACTTC
TRBV19	TRBD2	NA	TRBJ2-1	CASSRTSGRGNEQFF	TGTGCCAGTAGTAGGACTAGCGGGAGAGGCAATGAGCAGTTCTTC
TRBV9	NA	once	TRBJ1-4	CAEPRSKGSEKLFF	TGTGCCGAACCTCGATCCAAAGGGAGTGAAAAACTGTTTTTT
TRBV13	TRBD2	NA	TRBJ2-1	CASSLLVSTSPGGYNEQFF	TGTGCCAGCAGCTTATTAGTCTCGACTAGCCCGGGGGGCTACAATGAGCAGTTCTTC
TRBV13	NA	NA	TRBJ1-1	CASTGDTTEAFF	TGTGCCAGCACCGGGGACACCACTGAAGCTTTCTTT
TRBV27	TRBD2	NA	TRBJ2-2	CASGGIAGVGNTGELFF	TGTGCCAGCGGGGGGATAGCGGGAGTGGGGAACACCGGGGAGCTGTTTTTT
TRBV6-1	TRBD1	NA	TRBJ2-3	CASRLRTGGTDTQYF	TGTGCCAGCCGTCTCCGGACAGGGGGCACAGATACGCAGTATTTT
TRBV10-1	TRBD1	once	TRBJ2-3	CASSEGTGTSDTQYF	TGCGCCAGCAGTGAAGGGACAGGGACATCAGATACGCAGTATTTT
TRBV10-1	NA	NA	TRBJ2-7	CASSQQGQGEQYF	TGCGCCAGCAGTCAACAGGGTCAGGGCGAGCAGTACTTC
TRBV11-2	TRBD2	NA	TRBJ2-1	CASSLTSGEGSEQFF	TGTGCCAGCAGCTTGACTAGCGGGGAGGGATCCGAGCAGTTCTTC
TRBV7-9	NA	NA	TRBJ2-7	CASSLVSNEQYF	TGTGCCAGCAGCTTAGTTAGCAACGAGCAGTACTTC
TRBV28	TRBD2	NA	TRBJ2-5	CASSLSLESISGRGETQYF	TGTGCCAGCAGTTTATCCCTAGAATCGATTAGCGGGAGAGGAGAGACCCAGTACTTC
TRBV9	NA	NA	TRBJ1-2	CASSAYSASNYGYTF	TGTGCCAGCAGCGCATACAGTGCCTCTAACTATGGCTACACCTTC
TRBV2	TRBD2	once	TRBJ2-1	CASSETGGYYNEQFF	TGTGCCAGCAGTGAAACGGGGGGGTACTACAATGAGCAGTTCTTC
TRBV11-3	NA	NA	TRBJ2-2	CASSGRDKLAGELFF	TGTGCCAGCAGCGGGAGGGACAAGCTCGCCGGGGAGCTGTTTTTT
TRBV7-9	TRBD1	once	TRBJ2-7	CASSLVVGQGSYEQYF	TGTGCCAGCAGCTTAGTGGTGGGACAGGGTTCCTACGAGCAGTACTTC
TRBV27	NA	NA	TRBJ2-1	CASSLGQGFYNEQFF	TGTGCCAGCAGTTTAGGGCAGGGGTTCTACAATGAGCAGTTCTTC
TRBV19	NA	NA	TRBJ1-1	CASAKQILNTEAFF	TGTGCCAGTGCCAAACAGATTTTGAACACTGAAGCTTTCTTT
TRBV2	NA	NA	TRBJ2-7	CASPRGEESYEQYF	TGTGCCAGCCCCCGCGGAGAGGAGTCATACGAGCAGTACTTC
TRBV12-2	NA	once	TRBJ2-2	CASRPRLAGGNTGELFF	TGTGCAAGTCGCCCTAGACTAGCGGGAGGTAACACCGGGGAGCTGTTTTTT
TRBV10-2	NA	NA	TRBJ2-3	CASSGYPVEEGQYF	TGCGCCAGCAGTGGTTATCCAGTCGAGGAGGGGCAGTATTTT
TRBV4-1	NA	NA	TRBJ1-2	CASSQVLSDYGYTF	TGCGCCAGCAGCCAAGTTCTCAGTGACTATGGCTACACCTTC
TRBV6-5	NA	NA	TRBJ2-2	CASSPTGNTGELFF	TGTGCCAGCAGTCCTACAGGGAACACCGGGGAGCTGTTTTTT